Below are 6 T cell receptor beta chains sequenced from a single sample in a study of cytomegalovirus exposure and HLA in healthy donors. The primer mix had 60 Vbeta and 13 Jbeta primers. Produced via immunoSEQ multiplex PCR; TCRdb's table is partial and in-frame only. The sample lists 150,000 to 200,000 clones, approximately 85% occurring once. What was sequenced was PBMCs. These receptors were taken from a woman aged 50 to 60 in good health and CMV-seronegative.

Comment on this clone: The junction and the germline gene differ at one end; a read error may be behind it. J is TRBJ1-2 and V is TRBV7-9, with D unclear. The CDR3 loop spans 13 amino acids. Germline-derived CDR1 and CDR2 are SEHNR and FQNEAQ (reference sequence). CDR3 nucleotide sequence: TGTTCCAGCAGCTTAGGAGATTTCTATGGCTACACCTTC. Its translation is CSSSLGDFYGYTF.

V and J are TRBV2 and TRBJ1-5; TRBD1 aligns across 7 bases. This CDR3 is built from 13 residues. The germline V gene has CDR1 SNHLY and CDR2 FYNNEI. J gave up 6 bases and V 6 bases, and 5 bases lay outside the gene matches. The DNA for the CDR3 is TGTGCCAGCAGCGACAGGGTTCGTCAGCCCCAGCATTTT. As protein: CASSDRVRQPQHF.

The gene calls are TRBV19 and TRBJ2-2, with 7 bases matching TRBD1. The germline V gene encodes CDR1 LNHDA and CDR2 SQIVND (reference sequence). The CDR3 is 14 residues long. Unmatched junction bases numbered 8, after V lost 6 bases and J lost 7 bases. The chain's CDR3 is CASRLGGRSGELFF. In DNA, the CDR3 is TGTGCCAGTAGGTTAGGGGGCCGTAGCGGGGAGCTGTTTTTT.

The chain recombines TRBV6-1 with TRBJ1-5, with no clear D. This CDR3 comprises 17 residues. The germline V gene encodes CDR1 MNHNS and CDR2 SASEGT. V gave up 1 base and J gave up 2 bases, with 15 bases separating them. CDR3 DNA sequence: TGTGCCAGCAGTGAAGATATCAGGAGGAGAGGCAATCAGCCCCAGCATTTT. It codes for CASSEDIRRRGNQPQHF.

V and J are TRBV27 and TRBJ2-7; TRBD2 matches 7 bases. Germline assignment: CDR1 MNHEY and CDR2 SMNVEV (reference sequence). The CDR3 totals 14 residues. V lost 2 bases and J lost 2; bases outside the gene matches: 3. For the CDR3, the DNA is TGTGCCAGCAGTTTACAAGCGGGACCCTACGAGCAGTACTTC. It encodes CASSLQAGPYEQYF.

The chain recombines TRBV19 with TRBJ1-1; D is possibly TRBD1 (5 bases). The CDR3 sequence is 15 residues long. Germline V gene data show CDR1 as LNHDA and CDR2 as SQIVND (reference sequence). Trimming removed 8 bases from V and 1 base from J, with 17 bases in between. CDR3 loop: CASGARRQSNTEAFF. In nucleotides, the CDR3 is TGTGCCAGTGGGGCGCGGCGGCAGTCGAACACTGAAGCTTTCTTT. The full variable domain, completed using reference TRBV19 and TRBJ1-1, is DGGITQSPKYLFRKEGQNVTLSCEQNLNHDAMYWYRQDPGQGLRLIYYSQIVNDFQKGDIAEGYSVSREKKESFPLTVTSAQKNPTAFYLCASGARRQSNTEAFFGQGTRLTVV.